This TCR beta chain was identified in a study of T-cell reconstitution after alpha-beta-depleted transplantation in children. Regarding the study as a whole: Among T cells one year after transplant, newly produced cells accounted for most counts and diversity. Several hundred rapidly expanded clones from non-depleted graft cells reportedly supplied alpha-beta T cells about two months post-transplant.

This clonotype was recorded a few times. Antigen specificity is unknown. Construction of the TCRbeta library involved unique molecular identifiers. TCRdb itself ran the PCR reads through MiXCR, one entry per CDR3 protein. The table records hundreds of thousands of distinct CDR3 sequences, roughly 15% of them present only once. V dropped 1 base and J dropped 1 base, with 10 bases sitting between them. The CDR3 is 16 residues long. This TCR came from a boy younger than two who had a stem cell transplant for Wiskott-Aldrich syndrome, so the T cells may come from the graft donor. The V and J genes are TRBV12-3 or TRBV12-4 and TRBJ1-4; tentative D call: TRBD1 (6 bases). Material: PBMCs, mostly from graft donor cells, obtained 360 days after TCRalphabeta/CD19-depleted stem cell transplant. The CDR3 DNA follows: TGTGCCAGCAGTTTAGGAAGGGGGGTAACTAATGAAAAACTGTTTTTT. This translates into CASSLGRGVTNEKLFF.